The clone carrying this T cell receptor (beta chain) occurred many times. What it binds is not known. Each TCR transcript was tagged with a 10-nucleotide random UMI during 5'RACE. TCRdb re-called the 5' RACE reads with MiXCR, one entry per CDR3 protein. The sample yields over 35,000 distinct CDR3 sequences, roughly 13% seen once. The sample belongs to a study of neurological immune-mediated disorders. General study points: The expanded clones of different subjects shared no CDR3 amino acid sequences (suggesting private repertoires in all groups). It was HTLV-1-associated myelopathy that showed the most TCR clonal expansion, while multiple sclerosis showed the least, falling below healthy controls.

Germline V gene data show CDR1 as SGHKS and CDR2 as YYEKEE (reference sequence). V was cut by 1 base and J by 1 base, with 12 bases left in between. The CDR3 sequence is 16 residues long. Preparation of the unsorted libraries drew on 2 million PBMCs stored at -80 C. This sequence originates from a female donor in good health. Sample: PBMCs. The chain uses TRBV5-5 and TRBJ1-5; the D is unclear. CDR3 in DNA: TGTGCCAGCAGCTTGCGGGAGGGCCTAAGCAATCAGCCCCAGCATTTT. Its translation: CASSLREGLSNQPQHF.